A selection of T cell receptor beta chains follows, all from one sample in a study of T cells after yellow fever vaccination. Using its own MiXCR run on the 5' RACE reads, TCRdb lists one record per CDR3 protein. Of around 340,000 distinct CDR3 sequences listed, under 15% are singletons. The sequences come from CD4+ T cells sorted from PBMCs, collected 15 days after the yellow fever booster vaccination. The receptors were gathered from a man between 18 and 35 years old who received the YFV17D yellow fever vaccine. Each CDR3 is given with its conserved first and last residue. A D gene is named only where the DNA matches it firmly. Clone size is stated in some rows and not others, as once, few, many or a class when expanded.

size,J,V,D,length,DNA,CDR3
NA,TRBJ1-3,TRBV5-1,NA,14,TGCGCCAGCAGCTTAGGGCCTCCGGGAAACACCATATATTTT,CASSLGPPGNTIYF
few,TRBJ1-2,TRBV25-1,NA,15,TGTGCCAGCAGTACGGGGCCAGTTCGTAGTTTTGGCTACACCTTC,CASSTGPVRSFGYTF
NA,TRBJ2-7,TRBV7-2,NA,14,TGTGCCAGCAGCTTCGGACGGACGCGATGGGAGCAGTACTTC,CASSFGRTRWEQYF
NA,TRBJ1-1,TRBV14,NA,17,TGTGCCAGCAGCCAAGAATTCATTAGGCGTCGGGGCACTGAAGCTTTCTTT,CASSQEFIRRRGTEAFF
few,TRBJ2-3,TRBV3-1,TRBD2,19,TGTGCCAGCAGCCAAGATTGGACTAGCGGGGGACCCAAACCGCTGACGCAGTATTTT,CASSQDWTSGGPKPLTQYF
NA,TRBJ2-7,TRBV29-1,NA,13,TGCAGCGTTGTTGGTGGCAGGGACTACGAGCAGTACTTC,CSVVGGRDYEQYF
few,TRBJ2-5,TRBV20-1,TRBD1,13,TGCAGTGCTAGCGGGACAGGAGAAGAGACCCAGTACTTC,CSASGTGEETQYF
few,TRBJ1-2,TRBV5-1,NA,13,TGCGCCAGCAGCGTCTCGGGACGGGTAGGCTACACCTTC,CASSVSGRVGYTF
NA,TRBJ1-4,TRBV11-2,NA,15,TGTGCCAGCAGCTTAGCCGGGAGAACTAATGAAAAACTGTTTTTT,CASSLAGRTNEKLFF
few,TRBJ1-2,TRBV5-1,TRBD1,14,TGCGCCAGCAGCATAACGCAACGGGACAGCCCCATCACCTTC,CASSITQRDSPITF
NA,TRBJ1-6,TRBV10-3,NA,15,TGTGCCATCAGCCCAGGGCGGCAGGGGACTTCACCCCTCCACTTT,CAISPGRQGTSPLHF
few,TRBJ2-2,TRBV7-2,TRBD2,16,TGTGCCAGCAGCCCGCGACTAGCGGCCTACACCGGGGAGCTGTTTTTT,CASSPRLAAYTGELFF
few,TRBJ1-2,TRBV12-3/TRBV12-4,NA,14,TGTGCCAGCAGTAGTCCGTCCCAGTTCTATGGCTACACCTTC,CASSSPSQFYGYTF
few,TRBJ2-1,TRBV2,NA,14,TGTGCCAGCAGTGTCGTAGAGGGTAGGAATGAGCAGTTCTTC,CASSVVEGRNEQFF
few,TRBJ2-1,TRBV5-1,TRBD2,16,TGCGCCAGCAGCCTGGGACTAGCGGGGGCGCTGAATGAGCAGTTCTTC,CASSLGLAGALNEQFF
NA,TRBJ1-2,TRBV6-5,TRBD1,14,TGTGCCAGCAGTTTCACCGGGACAGGCTATGGCTACACCTTC,CASSFTGTGYGYTF